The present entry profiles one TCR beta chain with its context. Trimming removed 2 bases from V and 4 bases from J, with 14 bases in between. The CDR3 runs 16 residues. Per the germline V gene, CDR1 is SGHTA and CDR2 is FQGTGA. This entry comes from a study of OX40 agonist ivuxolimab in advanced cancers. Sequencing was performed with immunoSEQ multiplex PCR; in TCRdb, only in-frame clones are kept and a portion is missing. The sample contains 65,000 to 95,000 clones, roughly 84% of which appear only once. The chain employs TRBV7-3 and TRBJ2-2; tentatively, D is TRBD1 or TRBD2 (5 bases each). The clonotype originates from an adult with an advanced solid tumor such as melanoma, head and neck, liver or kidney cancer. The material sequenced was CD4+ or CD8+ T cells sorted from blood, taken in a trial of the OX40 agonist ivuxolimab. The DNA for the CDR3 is TGTGCCAGCAGCTTACGCCAGGGACCCAGCACCGGGGAGCTGTTTTTT. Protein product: CASSLRQGPSTGELFF. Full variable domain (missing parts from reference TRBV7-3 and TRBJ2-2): GAGVSQTPSNKVTEKGKYVELRCDPISGHTALYWYRQSLGQGPEFLIYFQGTGAADDSGLPNDRFFAVRPEGSVSTLKIQRTERGDSAVYLCASSLRQGPSTGELFFGEGSRLTVL.